These 10 T cell receptor beta chains came from one sample sequenced in a study of shared clonotypes between healthy human individuals. The protocol was immunoSEQ multiplex PCR, while the TCRdb copy is restricted to in-frame clones and leaves out a portion. The repertoire holds 900,000 to 1,200,000 clones, with around 78% as singletons. Sequencing was performed on memory CD4+ T cells from PBMCs. Subset here: CD45RA-negative fraction. These TCRs come from a man between 18 and 29 years old in good health. Some clones in this sample may be carry-over from other donors' samples.

The V gene is TRBV4-2, the J gene TRBJ2-7; 11 bases agree with TRBD2. The junction had 9 bases not matched to a gene; V was cut back by 5 bases and J by 3 bases. Germline CDR1 reads LGHNA; CDR2 reads YNFKEQ. The length of the CDR3 is 16 residues. The CDR3 sequence is CASSARLAGLGYEQYF. CDR3 bases: TGTGCCAGCAGCGCGCGACTAGCGGGATTAGGCTACGAGCAGTACTTC.

V is TRBV6-1 and J is TRBJ2-7; 7 bases are a match to TRBD1. The CDR3 runs 15 residues. The germline gives CDR1 MNHNS, CDR2 SASEGT. With 2 bases clipped from V and 4 bases from J, the junction kept 8 bases outside the gene matches. CDR3: CASSERGPGWYEQYF. As DNA, the CDR3 is TGTGCCAGCAGTGAAAGGGGGCCAGGTTGGTACGAGCAGTACTTC.

V gene TRBV13 combines with J gene TRBJ2-7; the D is unclear. CDR3 length: 14 residues. Trimming cost V 5 bases and J 0 bases, with 11 bases left between them. Germline CDR1 is PRHDT and CDR2 is FYEKMQ (reference sequence). As DNA, the CDR3 is TGTGCCAGCAGCGCCCTGAGTGCCTCCTACGAGCAGTACTTC. Protein product: CASSALSASYEQYF.

The chain employs TRBV4-2 and TRBJ2-1; 9 bases line up with TRBD2. This CDR3 is built from 16 residues. The V gene end was trimmed by 4 bases and the J gene end by 7 bases; junction bases not matched to a gene: 11. Germline CDR1 reads LGHNA; CDR2 reads YNFKEQ. The CDR3 DNA follows: TGTGCCAGCAGCCGAGTCAGCGGGAGGAATACAAATGAGCAGTTCTTC. It codes for CASSRVSGRNTNEQFF.

The J gene is TRBJ2-1, the V gene TRBV5-1, with TRBD2 identical over 7 bases. CDR1 SGHRS and CDR2 YFSETQ come from the germline V gene. J was trimmed by 7 bases and V by 3 bases; bases with no gene match: 7. This CDR3 spans 14 amino acids. CDR3 residues: CASSYPGRGNEQFF. The CDR3 DNA is TGCGCCAGCAGCTACCCTGGGAGGGGTAATGAGCAGTTCTTC.

This clone came up a few times. The V and J genes are TRBV7-9 and TRBJ1-1, with 7 bases aligning to TRBD1. V trimming: 4 bases; J trimming: 7 bases; junction bases outside the gene matches: 9. The CDR3 has 14 amino acids. Germline-derived CDR1 and CDR2 are SEHNR and FQNEAQ (reference sequence). The CDR3 DNA is TGTGCCAGCAGCTCAACCAGGGGGGGAGATGAAGCTTTCTTT. This encodes CASSSTRGGDEAFF.

This clone was counted between two and nine times. The chain uses TRBV5-4 and TRBJ2-5; the D gene is possibly TRBD2 (5 bases). Germline CDR1 SGHNT, CDR2 YYREEE (reference sequence). V was pared by 1 base and J by 2 bases, with 9 bases between. The CDR3 totals 14 residues. The CDR3 region has the DNA TGTGCCAGCAGCTTGAGGCCGGGGCAAGAGACCCAGTACTTC. It specifies CASSLRPGQETQYF.

This clone was seen a single time. The chain uses TRBV28 and TRBJ2-2, with 7 bases matching TRBD1. The CDR3 spans 18 residues. V lost 6 bases to trimming and J lost 4 bases; unmatched junction nucleotides: 17. Germline assignment: CDR1 MDHEN and CDR2 SYDVKM. The CDR3 sequence: CASRPGVLTGPLTGELFF. The CDR3, as DNA: TGTGCCAGCAGGCCAGGGGTCCTGACAGGGCCTCTCACCGGGGAGCTGTTTTTT.

This clone has more than one count but fewer than ten. The rearrangement joins TRBV5-6 to TRBJ2-5, with TRBD1 matching over 7 bases. The CDR3 extends over 15 amino acids. V shed 0 bases and J 6 bases; nucleotides not matched to a gene: 8. In germline, CDR1 is SGHDT, CDR2 YYEEEE. This CDR3 reads CASSLDPTGSQTQYF. CDR3 DNA sequence: TGTGCCAGCAGCTTGGATCCGACAGGGTCCCAGACCCAGTACTTC.

There are a few counts of this clone. This chain connects TRBV28 to TRBJ2-7, with 9 nucleotides matching TRBD1. The trim removed 1 base at V and 6 bases at J, leaving 10 bases unmatched. The CDR3 extends over 16 amino acids. Germline V gives CDR1 MDHEN, CDR2 SYDVKM. CDR3 bases: TGTGCCAGCAGTTTATACGGGTCGGACAGGGGTGGCGAGCAGTACTTC. Residues: CASSLYGSDRGGEQYF.